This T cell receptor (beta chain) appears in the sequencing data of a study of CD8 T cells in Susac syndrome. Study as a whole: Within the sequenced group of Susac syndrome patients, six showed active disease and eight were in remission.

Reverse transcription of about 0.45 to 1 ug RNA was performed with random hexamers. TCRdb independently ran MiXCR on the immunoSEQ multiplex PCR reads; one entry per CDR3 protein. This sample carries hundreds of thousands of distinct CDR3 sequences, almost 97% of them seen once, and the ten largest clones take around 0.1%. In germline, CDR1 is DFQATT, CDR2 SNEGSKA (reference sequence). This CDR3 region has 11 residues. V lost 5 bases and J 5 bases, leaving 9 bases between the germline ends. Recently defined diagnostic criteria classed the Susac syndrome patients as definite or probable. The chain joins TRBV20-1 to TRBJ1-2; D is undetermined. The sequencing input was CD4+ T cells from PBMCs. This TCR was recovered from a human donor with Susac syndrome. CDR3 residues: CSAHGGYGYTF. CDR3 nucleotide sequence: TGCAGTGCTCACGGTGGATATGGCTACACCTTC.